The clone carrying this TCR beta chain was counted many times. CDR3 length: 13 residues. After removal of 6 bases from V and 4 bases from J, the junction contained 2 bases not matched to a gene. Germline-derived CDR1 and CDR2 are SGHTA and FQGNSA. TCRdb recomputed calls from the 5' RACE reads with MiXCR, one row per CDR3 protein. Of 35,000 to 50,000 distinct CDR3 sequences listed, approximately 28% are singletons. The rearrangement uses TRBV7-2 and TRBJ1-5; 8 positions match TRBD1. Sequenced sample: tumor-infiltrating memory CD4+ T cells sorted from the breast tumor. As for subset: memory CD4+ T cells, CD4+CD45RO+CD25-. The receptor was derived from a female donor with breast cancer. The CDR3 DNA reads TGTGCCAGCAGAGGACAGGGAAATCAGCCCCAGCATTTT. It encodes CASRGQGNQPQHF.